This TCR beta chain was retrieved from a study of T cell responses to AZD1222 COVID-19 vaccine. Germline V gives CDR1 LNHDA, CDR2 SQIVND (reference sequence). The CDR3 totals 15 residues. Trimming pared 6 bases from V and 3 bases from J, leaving 16 bases between. Sequencing was performed with immunoSEQ multiplex PCR; in TCRdb, only in-frame clones are kept and a portion is missing. The sample yields about 110,000 clones, over 85% seen once. The sequence was collected from an adult who received the AZD1222 COVID-19 vaccine. The V and J genes are TRBV19 and TRBJ2-3, with D perhaps matching TRBD2 (7 bases). This sample comprised peripheral blood, obtained 28 days after the second AZD1222 dose. The CDR3 reads CASSQRGARTDTQYF. The CDR3 DNA is TGTGCCAGTAGCCAACGGGGGGCTAGGACAGATACGCAGTATTTT.